This TCR beta chain was identified in a study of early T cells in non-severe SARS-CoV-2 infection. Individual cDNA molecules received unique molecular identifiers. Via MiXCR, TCRdb re-called the 5' RACE reads, giving one row per CDR3 protein. In the table there are some 70,000 distinct CDR3 sequences, approximately 12% of which are singletons. The V gene lost 6 bases and the J gene lost 4 bases, with 20 bases spanning the gap. This CDR3 spans 15 amino acids. Germline V gene sequence: CDR1 DFQATT, CDR2 SNEGSKA (reference sequence). The rearrangement links TRBV20-1 to TRBJ2-3, with a possible D match to TRBD2 (6 bases). Sample: whole blood. The TCR was taken from an adult who was a healthcare worker with PCR-confirmed SARS-CoV-2 infection or an uninfected control (not recorded which). CDR3 protein: CSAREEAAEADTQYF. The CDR3 DNA sequence: TGCAGTGCGAGGGAGGAGGCCGCCGAGGCAGATACGCAGTATTTT.